The 19 T cell receptor beta chains listed next were all sequenced from one sample in a study of cytomegalovirus exposure and HLA in healthy donors. The PCR had 60 Vbeta and 13 Jbeta primers. The table came from immunoSEQ multiplex PCR; TCRdb's copy has only in-frame clones and leaves some out. This sample has about 100,000 clones, with 60% to 75% found just once. The sample comprised PBMCs. These TCRs come from a man aged 25 to 40 in good health and CMV-seronegative.

CDR3 amino acids: CASSLEGGGETQYF. Here the CDR3 DNA reads TGCGCCAGCAGCTTGGAGGGCGGGGGCGAGACCCAGTACTTC. V and J are TRBV5-1 and TRBJ2-5; perhaps TRBD2 as D (7 bases). This CDR3 comprises 14 residues. Trimming stripped 0 bases from V and 5 bases from J, with 11 bases between. Germline V CDR1 and CDR2: SGHRS, YFSETQ.

The chain links TRBV29-1 to TRBJ2-1; D is possibly TRBD2 (7 bases). V dropped 0 bases and J dropped 2 bases, with 23 bases sitting between them. Per germline, CDR1 SQVTM and CDR2 ANQGSEA. This CDR3 is 19 amino acids long. CDR3 sequence: CSVEDGRGGIGSPYNEQFF. For the CDR3, the DNA is TGCAGCGTTGAAGACGGCAGGGGAGGGATCGGCAGTCCCTACAATGAGCAGTTCTTC.

This rearrangement joins TRBV10-3 to TRBJ1-2; the match to TRBD1 covers 10 bases. The CDR3 is 13 amino acids. V was pared by 11 bases and J by 8 bases, with 11 bases of the junction left unmatched. The germline CDR1 and CDR2 sequences are ENHRY and SYGVKD. The CDR3 DNA reads as TGTGCCGTGGACAGGGGGGAAAGGGGAGGCTACACCTTC. This translates into CAVDRGERGGYTF.

This clone was recorded a few times. This chain uses TRBV6-5 with TRBJ1-1; no clear D. Between the trimmed V and J ends, which lost 5 bases and 0 bases, there was a span of 13 bases. Germline values: CDR1 MNHEY, CDR2 SVGAGI. The CDR3 is 15 amino acids. The CDR3 DNA is TGTGCCAGCAGTCTCTCAGGCAGCCTGAACACTGAAGCTTTCTTT. It yields the protein CASSLSGSLNTEAFF.

This clone appeared a few times. CDR3 region: CASSSGLTANYGYTF. The CDR3 DNA is TGTGCCAGCAGCTCGGGACTCACCGCTAACTATGGCTACACCTTC. The chain uses TRBV11-2 and TRBJ1-2; tentatively, D is TRBD1 (5 bases). Trimming removed 4 bases at V and 0 bases at J, with 12 bases between. CDR1 SGHAT and CDR2 FQNNGV come from the germline V gene. The CDR3 spans 15 residues.

The chain has TRBV7-7 and TRBJ2-5; the match to TRBD1 covers 7 bases. Trimming cost V 6 bases and J 1 base; bases outside gene matches: 2. The CDR3 is 13 amino acids. Germline V lookup: CDR1 SSHAT, CDR2 FNYEAQ (reference sequence). The CDR3 reads CASSRDSQETQYF. The CDR3 region has the DNA TGTGCCAGCAGTAGGGACAGCCAAGAGACCCAGTACTTC.

The chain couples TRBV5-6 to TRBJ1-1; 10 positions agree with TRBD1. This CDR3 spans 15 amino acids. CDR1 is SGHDT, CDR2 YYEEEE, per germline. The J segment lost 5 bases and the V segment lost 3 bases, leaving 7 bases of the junction unmatched. Here the CDR3 reads CASSSTDRGYTEAFF. CDR3 nucleotide sequence: TGTGCCAGCAGCTCTACGGACAGGGGGTATACTGAAGCTTTCTTT.

The chain links TRBV13 to TRBJ2-3, with D hard to call. Germline V gives CDR1 PRHDT, CDR2 FYEKMQ (reference sequence). The V end lost 1 base, the J end lost 3 bases, and 2 bases lay between the germline ends. The CDR3 runs 12 residues. The DNA of the CDR3 is TGTGCCAGCAGCTTAGCGACAGATACGCAGTATTTT. Translation gives CASSLATDTQYF.

This sequence joins TRBV5-4 and TRBJ2-5; the match to TRBD2 covers 9 bases. The CDR3 contains 15 residues. The trim removed 2 bases at V and 2 bases at J, leaving 4 bases unmatched. CDR1 is SGHNT and CDR2 is YYREEE in the germline V gene (reference sequence). The CDR3 region is CASSLGGGVQETQYF. As DNA, the CDR3 is TGTGCCAGCAGCTTAGGCGGGGGGGTTCAAGAGACCCAGTACTTC.

The rearrangement links TRBV5-1 to TRBJ2-3; 8 bases are shared with TRBD2. The CDR3 has 17 amino acids. The germline V gene has CDR1 SGHRS and CDR2 YFSETQ. V lost 4 bases and J lost 0; bases outside the gene matches: 10. DNA for the CDR3: TGCGCCAGCAGCCCGGGACTAGGGCGCACTAGCACAGATACGCAGTATTTT. Its protein product is CASSPGLGRTSTDTQYF.

The chain's CDR3 is CASSRSPAGANVLTF. For the CDR3, the DNA is TGTGCCAGCAGTCGCTCGCCAGCTGGGGCCAACGTCCTGACTTTC. The chain is built from TRBV6-1 and TRBJ2-6; D is uncertain. This CDR3 spans 15 amino acids. From germline, CDR1 is MNHNS and CDR2 SASEGT. The V gene lost 5 bases and the J gene lost 2 bases, with 10 bases spanning the gap.

This clone was seen a few times. J is TRBJ2-7 and V is TRBV6-5; D is unresolved. The CDR3 has 12 amino acids. The germline gives CDR1 MNHEY, CDR2 SVGAGI. Trimming pared 2 bases from V and 4 bases from J, leaving 6 bases between. CDR3 amino acids: CASSYGPYEQYF. CDR3 coding DNA: TGTGCCAGCAGTTACGGCCCTTACGAGCAGTACTTC.

This clone was seen a single time. The chain carries TRBV5-1 and TRBJ1-1; D perhaps matches TRBD1 (6 bases). This CDR3 spans 20 amino acids. Deletions cut 5 bases from V and 0 bases from J, with 29 bases between. From germline, CDR1 is SGHRS and CDR2 YFSETQ. The CDR3 DNA reads as TGCGCCAGCAGAGATAGCGATAGTACTCGGGACACCTACATGAACACTGAAGCTTTCTTT. Protein product: CASRDSDSTRDTYMNTEAFF.

This clone turned up a few times. V is TRBV7-8 and J is TRBJ2-2; D is uncertain. V was shortened by 1 base and J by 0 bases, with 6 bases between the two germline ends. This CDR3 is built from 15 residues. The germline CDR1 and CDR2 sequences are SGHVS and FQNEAQ. The CDR3 sequence is CASSLGQPNTGELFF. The DNA for the CDR3 is TGTGCCAGCAGCTTAGGACAACCGAACACCGGGGAGCTGTTTTTT.

The chain is built from TRBV30 and TRBJ2-1, with TRBD2 matching over 13 bases. Germline V gene data show CDR1 as GTSNPN and CDR2 as SVGIG (reference sequence). The length of the CDR3 is 14 residues. With V trimmed by 8 bases and J by 5 bases, 6 bases remained unmatched. CDR3 in DNA: TGTGCCCGGACTAGCGGGAGCTCTGACAATGAGCAGTTCTTC. This encodes CARTSGSSDNEQFF. Full variable domain (rest looked up from reference TRBV30 and TRBJ2-1): SQTIHQWPATLVQPVGSPLSLECTVEGTSNPNLYWYRQAAGRGLQLLFYSVGIGQISSEVPQNLSASRPQDRQFILSSKKLLLSDSGFYLCARTSGSSDNEQFFGPGTRLTVL.

CDR3 DNA sequence: TGTGCCAGCAGCACAGGGGGCAGGGAGACCCAGTACTTC. This sequence encodes CASSTGGRETQYF. V and J are TRBV6-1 and TRBJ2-5; TRBD1 aligns across 9 bases. The CDR3 covers 13 residues. Germline CDR1 reads MNHNS; CDR2 reads SASEGT. Trimming took 6 bases from V and 5 from J; bases not matched to a gene: 4.

The chain combines TRBV6-6 with TRBJ1-1; the match to TRBD1 covers 9 bases. With V trimmed by 11 bases and J by 8 bases, 9 bases remained unmatched. This CDR3 region has 12 residues. CDR1 and CDR2 (germline): MNHNY, SVGAGI (reference sequence). CDR3 loop: CAAGTGFTEAFF. CDR3 sequence (DNA): TGTGCCGCAGGGACAGGGTTTACCGAAGCTTTCTTT.

The rearrangement joins TRBV28 to TRBJ1-4; D not certain. This CDR3 is 13 amino acids long. Germline V CDR1 and CDR2: MDHEN, SYDVKM. The V end lost 2 bases, the J end lost 8 bases, and 9 bases lay between the germline ends. In DNA, the CDR3 is TGTGCCAGCAGTTTACCGGGTAGAGAAAAACTGTTTTTT. Its protein product is CASSLPGREKLFF.

V is TRBV30 and J is TRBJ2-3; 10 positions match TRBD1. Germline V gene sequence: CDR1 GTSNPN, CDR2 SVGIG (reference sequence). The CDR3 has 18 residues. Losses at the gene ends were 1 base for V and 5 bases for J; bases not matched to a gene: 15. CDR3 sequence reads: CAWSASGTGTGVRDTQYF. Here the CDR3 DNA reads TGTGCCTGGAGTGCTTCAGGTACGGGGACAGGGGTCCGAGATACGCAGTATTTT.